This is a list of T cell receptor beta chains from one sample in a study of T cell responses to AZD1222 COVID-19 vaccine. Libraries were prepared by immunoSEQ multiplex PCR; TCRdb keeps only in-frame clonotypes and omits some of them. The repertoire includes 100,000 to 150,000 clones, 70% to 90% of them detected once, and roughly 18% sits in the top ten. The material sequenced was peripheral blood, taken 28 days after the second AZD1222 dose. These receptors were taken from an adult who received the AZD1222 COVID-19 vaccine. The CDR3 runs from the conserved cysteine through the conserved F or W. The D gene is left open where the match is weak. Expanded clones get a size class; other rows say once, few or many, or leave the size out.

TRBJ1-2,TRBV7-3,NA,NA,TGTGCCAGCAGCTTGGACGGAAACTATGGCTACACCTTC,CASSLDGNYGYTF
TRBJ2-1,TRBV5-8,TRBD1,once,TGTGCCAGCAGCTTGGGACAGGGGTCCAATGAGCAGTTCTTC,CASSLGQGSNEQFF
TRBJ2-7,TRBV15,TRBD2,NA,TGTGCCACCAGCCCCACGGGGACTAGCGGGACCTACGAGCAGTACTTC,CATSPTGTSGTYEQYF
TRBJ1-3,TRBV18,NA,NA,TGTGCCAGCTCACAAGAGCCTGGGGGAAACACCATATATTTT,CASSQEPGGNTIYF
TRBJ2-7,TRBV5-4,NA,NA,TGTGCCAGCAGCTTGTCCTCCTACGAGCAGTACTTC,CASSLSSYEQYF
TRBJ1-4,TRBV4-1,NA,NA,TGCGCCAGCAGCGGGGGAGTCGAGAATGAAAAACTGTTTTTT,CASSGGVENEKLFF
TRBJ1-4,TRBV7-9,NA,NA,TGTGCCAGCAGCTTAGTTCCGGGGCTCACCAATGAAAAACTGTTTTTT,CASSLVPGLTNEKLFF
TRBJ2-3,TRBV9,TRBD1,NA,TGTGCCAGCAGCGTAGTAGGACAGGGTAGCACAGATACGCAGTATTTT,CASSVVGQGSTDTQYF
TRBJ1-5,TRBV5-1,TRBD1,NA,TGCGCCAGCAGCATCGGACAGGGGGATCAGCCCCAGCATTTT,CASSIGQGDQPQHF
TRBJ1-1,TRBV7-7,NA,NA,TGTGCCAGCAGCCTCACATTGAACACTGAAGCTTTCTTT,CASSLTLNTEAFF
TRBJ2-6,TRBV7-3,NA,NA,TGTGCCAGCAGGGGGCACGCAGGGTCTGGGGCCAACGTCCTGACTTTC,CASRGHAGSGANVLTF
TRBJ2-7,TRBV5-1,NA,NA,TGCGCCAGCAGCTTGGCTGTCCAGGGGGGGTACGAGCAGTACTTC,CASSLAVQGGYEQYF
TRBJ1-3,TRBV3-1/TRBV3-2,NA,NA,TGTGCCAGCAGCCGAACCTCGGGAGGCCCCGTCTCTGGAAACACCATATATTTT,CASSRTSGGPVSGNTIYF